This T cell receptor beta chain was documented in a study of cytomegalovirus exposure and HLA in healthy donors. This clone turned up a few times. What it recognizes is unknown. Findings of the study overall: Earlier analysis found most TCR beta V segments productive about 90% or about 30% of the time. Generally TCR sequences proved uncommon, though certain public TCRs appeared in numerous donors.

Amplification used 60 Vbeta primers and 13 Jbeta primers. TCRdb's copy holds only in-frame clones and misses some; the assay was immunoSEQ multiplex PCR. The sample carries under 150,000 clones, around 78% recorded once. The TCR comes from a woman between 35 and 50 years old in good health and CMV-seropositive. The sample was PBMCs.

The CDR3 here is CASSLSRNTGELFF. The CDR3 DNA reads TGTGCCAGCAGTTTATCCAGAAACACCGGGGAGCTGTTTTTT. This sequence joins TRBV28 and TRBJ2-2; unclear D gene. Trimming stripped 1 base from V and 2 bases from J, with 5 bases between. Per the germline V gene, CDR1 is MDHEN and CDR2 is SYDVKM. CDR3 length: 14 amino acids.